The rows below give T cell receptor beta chains drawn from one sample of a study of T cell responses to AZD1222 COVID-19 vaccine. Using immunoSEQ multiplex PCR, the repertoire was profiled, and TCRdb retains in-frame clones only, with some absent. The profile shows approximately 100,000 clones, approximately 85% of them singletons. The sample here was peripheral blood, taken on day 0 of MenACWY control vaccination. The receptors derive from an adult in good health. The CDR3 runs from the conserved cysteine through the conserved F or W. Each record gives: J gene, V gene, D gene, clone size, CDR3 DNA, CDR3 protein. A D gene is named only where the DNA matches it firmly. Some rows have no size entry. The others give once, few or many, or a class for an expanded clone.

J: TRBJ2-7; V: TRBV10-2; D: TRBD1; size: -; DNA: TGCGCCAGCAGTGCGGGACAGCCAGCCTACGAGCAGTACTTC; CDR3: CASSAGQPAYEQYF
J: TRBJ2-3; V: TRBV5-6; D: -; size: -; DNA: TGTGCCAGCAGTTTACAGGGCACAGATACGCAGTATTTT; CDR3: CASSLQGTDTQYF
J: TRBJ1-5; V: TRBV6-2/TRBV6-3; D: -; size: -; DNA: TGTGCCAGCAGTCAGGGCGTCAATCAGCCCCAGCATTTT; CDR3: CASSQGVNQPQHF
J: TRBJ2-2; V: TRBV24-1; D: -; size: -; DNA: TGTGCCACCAGTGATGGATTTTCCGGGGCGGACACCGGGGAGCTGTTTTTT; CDR3: CATSDGFSGADTGELFF
J: TRBJ1-2; V: TRBV20-1; D: -; size: -; DNA: TGCAGTGCAGGGGACTATGGCTACACCTTC; CDR3: CSAGDYGYTF
J: TRBJ2-3; V: TRBV7-2; D: -; size: -; DNA: TGTGCCAGCAGCTACACAGATACGCAGTATTTT; CDR3: CASSYTDTQYF
J: TRBJ1-5; V: TRBV9; D: TRBD1; size: once; DNA: TGTGCCAGCAGTCCCCAGGGGGGGGCGCAGGGCAATCAGCCCCAGCATTTT; CDR3: CASSPQGGAQGNQPQHF
J: TRBJ1-5; V: TRBV4-2; D: -; size: -; DNA: TGTGCCAGCAGCCAAGTGGAGGGACGGGATAGCAATCAGCCCCAGCATTTT; CDR3: CASSQVEGRDSNQPQHF
J: TRBJ2-1; V: TRBV7-6; D: TRBD2; size: -; DNA: TGTGCCAGCAGCTTAAGTCGGGGGGGCTCGGACAATGAGCAGTTCTTC; CDR3: CASSLSRGGSDNEQFF
J: TRBJ1-4; V: TRBV6-1; D: -; size: -; DNA: TGTGCCAGCAGTGAACACAGTGGGAATGAAAAACTGTTTTTT; CDR3: CASSEHSGNEKLFF
J: TRBJ2-3; V: TRBV11-3; D: -; size: -; DNA: TGTGCCAGCAGCTTAGATCAGGGCACAGATACGCAGTATTTT; CDR3: CASSLDQGTDTQYF
J: TRBJ2-7; V: TRBV19; D: TRBD2; size: -; DNA: TGTGCCAGTAGTCCCACTAGCGGGAGCTCAGACGAGCAGTACTTC; CDR3: CASSPTSGSSDEQYF
J: TRBJ1-1; V: TRBV28; D: -; size: -; DNA: TGTGCCAGCATCCCGCAGATGAACACTGAAGCTTTCTTT; CDR3: CASIPQMNTEAFF
J: TRBJ1-5; V: TRBV3-1/TRBV3-2; D: -; size: -; DNA: TGTGCCAGCAGCGGGACTCCCAGGTCCCAGCCCCAGCATTTT; CDR3: CASSGTPRSQPQHF
J: TRBJ2-5; V: TRBV27; D: -; size: -; DNA: TGTGCCAGCAGTTTATCAGGGGAGACCCAGTACTTC; CDR3: CASSLSGETQYF
J: TRBJ2-7; V: TRBV3-1/TRBV3-2; D: TRBD2; size: -; DNA: TGTGCCAGCAGCCTGGGAGGGGACTACGAGCAGTACTTC; CDR3: CASSLGGDYEQYF
J: TRBJ2-7; V: TRBV7-3; D: TRBD2; size: -; DNA: TGTGCCAGCAGCTTAACCGGGGGGAACTACGAGCAGTACTTC; CDR3: CASSLTGGNYEQYF
J: TRBJ2-2; V: TRBV10-3; D: TRBD1; size: few; DNA: TGTGCCATCGGTCGGGACAGTAACACCGGGGAGCTGTTTTTT; CDR3: CAIGRDSNTGELFF
J: TRBJ1-6; V: TRBV5-1; D: -; size: -; DNA: TGCGCCAGCAGCTCGACCCCGACCACAACGAGGGTCTCACCCCTCCACTTT; CDR3: CASSSTPTTTRVSPLHF
J: TRBJ2-1; V: TRBV29-1; D: TRBD2; size: -; DNA: TGCAGCGTGGGAGGGGTCCACAATGAGCAGTTCTTC; CDR3: CSVGGVHNEQFF
J: TRBJ1-1; V: TRBV9; D: -; size: -; DNA: TGTGCCAGCAGCCTGGGAGGGGGTGAAGCTTTCTTT; CDR3: CASSLGGGEAFF
J: TRBJ2-5; V: TRBV7-9; D: -; size: -; DNA: TGTGCCAGCAGCTTTAGGCAGGGAGAGACCCAGTACTTC; CDR3: CASSFRQGETQYF
J: TRBJ1-2; V: TRBV28; D: -; size: -; DNA: TGTGCCAGCAGTTTAGGGGCAGGGAACTATGGCTACACCTTC; CDR3: CASSLGAGNYGYTF
J: TRBJ2-7; V: TRBV7-2; D: -; size: -; DNA: TGTGCCAGCAGCACAATTAGGGGTGAGCAGTACTTC; CDR3: CASSTIRGEQYF
J: TRBJ2-1; V: TRBV19; D: TRBD2; size: -; DNA: TGTGCCAGTAGTGTGGCTAGCGGGAATGAGCAGTTCTTC; CDR3: CASSVASGNEQFF
J: TRBJ1-1; V: TRBV9; D: -; size: -; DNA: TGTGCCAGCAGCGTAGGTCACACTGAAGCTTTCTTT; CDR3: CASSVGHTEAFF
J: TRBJ1-2; V: TRBV5-4; D: TRBD1; size: -; DNA: TGTGCCAGCAGCGCTCCGGGACAGGACTTTTATGGCTACACCTTC; CDR3: CASSAPGQDFYGYTF
J: TRBJ1-1; V: TRBV4-2; D: -; size: -; DNA: TGTGCCAGCAGCCAAGATCAGAAGGTGAACACTGAAGCTTTCTTT; CDR3: CASSQDQKVNTEAFF
J: TRBJ2-5; V: TRBV3-1/TRBV3-2; D: TRBD2; size: -; DNA: TGTGCCAGCAGCCAAGATATCGGCGGACTAGCGGGAGGGCCTAGGGAGACCCAGTACTTC; CDR3: CASSQDIGGLAGGPRETQYF
J: TRBJ1-2; V: TRBV2; D: -; size: -; DNA: TGTGCCAGCAGTACGCCCATACAGGGTAACTATGGCTACACCTTC; CDR3: CASSTPIQGNYGYTF
J: TRBJ2-1; V: TRBV19; D: -; size: once; DNA: TGTGCCAGTAGTACGTCCGGCTTTCCCTACAATGAGTTCTTC; CDR3: CASSTSGFPYNEFF